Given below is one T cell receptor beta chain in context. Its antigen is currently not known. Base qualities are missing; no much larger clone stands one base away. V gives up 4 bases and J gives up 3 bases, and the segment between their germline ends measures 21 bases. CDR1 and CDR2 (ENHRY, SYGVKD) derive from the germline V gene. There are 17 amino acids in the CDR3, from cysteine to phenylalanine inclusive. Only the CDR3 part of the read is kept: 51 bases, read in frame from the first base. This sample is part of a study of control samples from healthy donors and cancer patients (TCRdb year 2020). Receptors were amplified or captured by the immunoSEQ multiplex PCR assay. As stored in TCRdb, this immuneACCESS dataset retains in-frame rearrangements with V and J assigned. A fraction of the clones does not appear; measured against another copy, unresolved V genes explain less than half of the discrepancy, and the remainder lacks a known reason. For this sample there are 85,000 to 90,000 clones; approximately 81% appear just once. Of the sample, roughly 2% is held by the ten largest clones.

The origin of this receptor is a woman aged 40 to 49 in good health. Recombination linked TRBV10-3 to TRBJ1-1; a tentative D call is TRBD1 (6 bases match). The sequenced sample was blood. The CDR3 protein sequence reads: CAISAENSGAGDTEAFF. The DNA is TGTGCCATCAGTGCCGAAAACTCAGGGGCCGGAGACACTGAAGCTTTCTTT.